The entry below describes one T cell receptor (beta chain). Method: immunoSEQ multiplex PCR; TCRdb's copy keeps in-frame clones and lacks some. The sample holds approximately 210,000 clones, less than 85% seen once. The sample originates from a study of blood T cell repertoires in COVID-19. Study information: Material from acute and convalescent COVID-19 was sourced from the United States, Italy and Spain.

CDR3 length equals 15 residues. Deletions cut 5 bases from V and 0 bases from J, with 11 bases between. Germline V lookup: CDR1 LNHDA, CDR2 SQIVND (reference sequence). Enrolled during active infection, Seattle patients were then followed longitudinally. The sequenced sample consisted of peripheral blood. The V and J genes are TRBV19 and TRBJ1-3, with a tentative D call TRBD1 (6 bases). The clonotype originates from a woman of 80 years or more with COVID-19, enrolled during active disease. CDR3 loop: CASSWDKFSGNTIYF. The CDR3 DNA follows: TGTGCCAGTAGTTGGGACAAGTTCTCTGGAAACACCATATATTTT.